The clone carrying this T cell receptor beta chain has ten or more counts. The antigen is not known. A read error may account for a junction end that differs from germline. The CDR3 has 13 amino acids. CDR1 and CDR2 from the germline V gene are LNHNV and YYDKDF (reference sequence). The entry originates in a study of early T cells in non-severe SARS-CoV-2 infection. Study background: Sequencing of bulk RNA from unsorted whole blood was done, without chain pairing. Study results and caveats: VDJdb-based matching was biased toward anti-spike CD8 responses and missed private and CD4 specificities.

The TCR library protocol attached unique molecular identifiers to the individual cDNA molecules. TCRdb re-called the 5' RACE reads with MiXCR, one entry per CDR3 protein. Of tens of thousands of distinct CDR3 sequences listed, about 10% are singletons. The chain recombines TRBV15 with TRBJ1-6, with D possibly matching TRBD1 (6 bases). Sequenced: whole blood. This clonotype originated in an adult who was a healthcare worker with PCR-confirmed SARS-CoV-2 infection or an uninfected control (not recorded which). The DNA of the CDR3 is TGTGCCACCAGCAGTTTACAGGGTTCATCCCTCCACTTT. It yields the protein CATSSLQGSSLHF.